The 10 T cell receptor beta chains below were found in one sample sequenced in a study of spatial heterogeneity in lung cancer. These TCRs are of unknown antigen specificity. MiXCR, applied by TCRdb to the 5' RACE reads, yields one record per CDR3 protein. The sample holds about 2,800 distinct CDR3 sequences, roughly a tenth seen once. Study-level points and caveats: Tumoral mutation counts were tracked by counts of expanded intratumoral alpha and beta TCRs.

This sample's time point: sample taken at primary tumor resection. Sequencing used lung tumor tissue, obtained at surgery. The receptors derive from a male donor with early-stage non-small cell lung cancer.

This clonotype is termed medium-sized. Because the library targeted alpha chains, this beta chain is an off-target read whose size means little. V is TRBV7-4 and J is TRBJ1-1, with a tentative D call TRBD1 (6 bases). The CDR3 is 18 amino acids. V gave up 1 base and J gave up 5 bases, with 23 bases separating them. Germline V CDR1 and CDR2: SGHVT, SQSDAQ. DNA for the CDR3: TGTGCCAGCAGCTTAGTTGTGATTGGGACACCGGGAGGGACTGAAGCTTTCTTT. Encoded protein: CASSLVVIGTPGGTEAFF.

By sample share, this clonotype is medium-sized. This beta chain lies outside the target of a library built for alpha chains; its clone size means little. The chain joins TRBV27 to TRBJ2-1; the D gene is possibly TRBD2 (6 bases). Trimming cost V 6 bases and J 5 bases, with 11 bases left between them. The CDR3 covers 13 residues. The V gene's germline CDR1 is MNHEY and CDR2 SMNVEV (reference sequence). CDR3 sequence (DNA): TGTGCCAGCAGCCACGGGACTGACAATGAGCAGTTCTTC. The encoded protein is CASSHGTDNEQFF.

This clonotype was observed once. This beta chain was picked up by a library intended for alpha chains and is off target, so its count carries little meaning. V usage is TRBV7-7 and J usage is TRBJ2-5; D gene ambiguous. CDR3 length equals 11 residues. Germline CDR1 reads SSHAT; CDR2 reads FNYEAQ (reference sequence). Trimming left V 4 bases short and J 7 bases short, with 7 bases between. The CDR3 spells CASSSSGTQYF. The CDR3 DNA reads TGTGCCAGCAGCTCCTCCGGGACCCAGTACTTC.

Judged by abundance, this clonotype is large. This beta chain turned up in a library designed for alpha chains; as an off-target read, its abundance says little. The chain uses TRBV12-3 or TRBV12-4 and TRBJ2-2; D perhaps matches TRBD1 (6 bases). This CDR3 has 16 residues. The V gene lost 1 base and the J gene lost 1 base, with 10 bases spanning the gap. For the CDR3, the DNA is TGTGCCAGCAGTTTAGTTGGGACAAGGAACACCGGGGAGCTGTTTTTT. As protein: CASSLVGTRNTGELFF.

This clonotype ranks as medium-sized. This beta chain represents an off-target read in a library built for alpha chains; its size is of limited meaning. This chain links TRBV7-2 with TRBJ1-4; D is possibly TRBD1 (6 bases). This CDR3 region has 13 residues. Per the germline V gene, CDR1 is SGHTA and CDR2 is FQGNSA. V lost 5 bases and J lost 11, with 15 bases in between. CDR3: CASSPLGAWKLFF. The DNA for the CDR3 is TGTGCCAGCAGCCCCCTGGGGGCGTGGAAACTGTTTTTT.

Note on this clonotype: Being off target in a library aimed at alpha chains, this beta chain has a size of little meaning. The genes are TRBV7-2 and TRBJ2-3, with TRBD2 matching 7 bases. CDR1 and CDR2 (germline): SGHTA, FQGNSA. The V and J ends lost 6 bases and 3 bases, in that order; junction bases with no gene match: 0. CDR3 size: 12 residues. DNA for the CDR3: TGTGCCAGCAGAGCGGGGACAGATACGCAGTATTTT. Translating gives CASRAGTDTQYF.

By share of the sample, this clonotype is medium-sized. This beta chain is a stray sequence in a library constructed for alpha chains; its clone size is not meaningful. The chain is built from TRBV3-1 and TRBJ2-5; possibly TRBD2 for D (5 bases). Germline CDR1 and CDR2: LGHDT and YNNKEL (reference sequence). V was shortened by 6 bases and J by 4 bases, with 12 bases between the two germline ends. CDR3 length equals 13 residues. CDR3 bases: TGTGCCAGCAGTTTCCGCGGGCTAGAGACCCAGTACTTC. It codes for CASSFRGLETQYF.

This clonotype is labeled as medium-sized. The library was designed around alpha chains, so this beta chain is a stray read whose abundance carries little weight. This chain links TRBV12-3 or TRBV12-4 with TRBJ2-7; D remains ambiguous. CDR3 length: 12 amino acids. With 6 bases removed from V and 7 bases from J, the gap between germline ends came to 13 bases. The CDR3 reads CASSHDGFEQYF. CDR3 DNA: TGTGCCAGCAGCCACGATGGCTTTGAGCAGTACTTC.

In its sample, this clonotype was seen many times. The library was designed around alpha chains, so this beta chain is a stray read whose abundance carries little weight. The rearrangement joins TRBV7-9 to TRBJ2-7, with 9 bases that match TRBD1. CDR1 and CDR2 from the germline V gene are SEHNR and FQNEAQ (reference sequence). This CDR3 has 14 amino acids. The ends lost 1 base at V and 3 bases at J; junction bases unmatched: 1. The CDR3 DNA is TGTGCCAGCAGCTTAGGGACAGGGGTCTACGAGCAGTACTTC. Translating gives CASSLGTGVYEQYF. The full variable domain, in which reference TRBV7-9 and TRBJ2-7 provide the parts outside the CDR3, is DTGVSQNPRHKITKRGQNVTFRCDPISEHNRLYWYRQTLGQGPEFLTYFQNEAQLEKSRLLSDRFSAERPKGSFSTLEIQRTEQGDSAMYLCASSLGTGVYEQYFGPGTRLTVT.

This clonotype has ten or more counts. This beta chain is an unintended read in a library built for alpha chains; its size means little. This CDR3 is CASSYSGTSGDTQYF. DNA of the CDR3: TGTGCCAGCAGCTACAGCGGGACTAGCGGAGATACGCAGTATTTT. This chain joins TRBV11-2 and TRBJ2-3; 11 positions agree with TRBD2. The CDR3 runs 15 residues. V trimming: 4 bases; J trimming: 5 bases; junction bases outside the gene matches: 5. Germline V gene data show CDR1 as SGHAT and CDR2 as FQNNGV.